Listed below are T cell receptor beta chains from one sample, sequenced in a study of T-cell memory formation after mild COVID-19. TCRdb re-analysed the 5' RACE reads in MiXCR, keeping a single row per CDR3 protein. The sample carries approximately 340,000 distinct CDR3 sequences, 10% to 15% recorded once. What was sequenced was PBMCs or a T cell subset sorted from them (not recorded which). These TCRs come from a man younger than 30 who had mild COVID-19 (a few samples of this study predate the infection). Cell type and time point are not known. CDR3s include the opening cysteine and the closing phenylalanine or tryptophan. D genes are given only for firm matches. Clone size is stated in some rows and not others, as once, few, many or a class when expanded.

cdr3_aa: CASDPMVRVTDTQYF
cdr3_nt: TGTGCCAGCGACCCTATGGTCCGGGTTACAGATACGCAGTATTTT
v_call: TRBV11-2
clone_size: .
cdr3_length: 15
j_call: TRBJ2-3
d_call: .

cdr3_aa: CASSLEQGGKLFF
cdr3_nt: TGCGCCAGCAGCTTGGAACAGGGCGGAAAACTGTTTTTT
v_call: TRBV5-1
clone_size: few
cdr3_length: 13
j_call: TRBJ1-4
d_call: .

cdr3_aa: CASSLGGSSYNSPLHF
cdr3_nt: TGTGCCAGCAGCTTAGGCGGGAGCTCCTATAATTCACCCCTCCACTTT
v_call: TRBV7-2
clone_size: few
cdr3_length: 16
j_call: TRBJ1-6
d_call: .

cdr3_aa: CASTLGYLSVTEAFF
cdr3_nt: TGTGCCAGCACGCTGGGTTATCTTTCCGTCACTGAAGCTTTCTTT
v_call: TRBV19
clone_size: few
cdr3_length: 15
j_call: TRBJ1-1
d_call: .

cdr3_aa: CASSTTGESGEAFF
cdr3_nt: TGTGCCAGCAGCACTACAGGGGAGTCCGGTGAAGCTTTCTTT
v_call: TRBV7-9
clone_size: .
cdr3_length: 14
j_call: TRBJ1-1
d_call: TRBD1

cdr3_aa: CASSYKRGLNIQYF
cdr3_nt: TGTGCCAGCAGTTACAAAAGGGGGCTAAACATTCAGTACTTC
v_call: TRBV6-2/TRBV6-3
clone_size: .
cdr3_length: 14
j_call: TRBJ2-4
d_call: TRBD1

cdr3_aa: CATSDLGEGYTF
cdr3_nt: TGTGCCACCAGTGATTTAGGGGAAGGCTACACCTTC
v_call: TRBV24-1
clone_size: .
cdr3_length: 12
j_call: TRBJ1-2
d_call: .

cdr3_aa: CSAIALGQFRNTIYF
cdr3_nt: TGCAGTGCTATCGCTTTGGGACAGTTTAGAAACACCATATATTTT
v_call: TRBV20-1
clone_size: few
cdr3_length: 15
j_call: TRBJ1-3
d_call: TRBD1

cdr3_aa: CASSQDSREAQHF
cdr3_nt: TGCGCCAGCAGCCAGGACAGCCGTGAGGCCCAGCATTTT
v_call: TRBV4-3
clone_size: few
cdr3_length: 13
j_call: TRBJ1-5
d_call: .

cdr3_aa: CASRPGLAGTGELFF
cdr3_nt: TGTGCCAGCAGACCTGGACTAGCGGGCACCGGGGAGCTGTTTTTT
v_call: TRBV7-9
clone_size: many
cdr3_length: 15
j_call: TRBJ2-2
d_call: TRBD2

cdr3_aa: CASSLTGDGYTF
cdr3_nt: TGTGCCAGCAGCTTGACAGGGGATGGCTACACCTTC
v_call: TRBV7-2
clone_size: .
cdr3_length: 12
j_call: TRBJ1-2
d_call: TRBD1